Following are 8 T cell receptor beta chains from one sample sequenced in a study of T cell repertoires in cytomegalovirus infection. MiXCR was run by TCRdb on the reads, yielding one entry per CDR3 protein. The sample lists roughly 920,000 distinct CDR3 sequences, 30% to 40% seen once, with around an eighth in the top ten. For these receptors, no antigen is known. This material consisted of cultured CD8+ T cells from PBMCs, taken from culture after CMV antigen stimulation. These receptors were obtained from a human donor in good health (CMV status not recorded). Some clones in this sample may be carry-over from other donors' samples.

This clonotype occurred a few times. The chain recombines TRBV6-1 with TRBJ2-3; 8 nucleotides align to TRBD2. CDR3 length equals 14 residues. CDR1 is MNHNS and CDR2 is SASEGT in the germline V gene. Trimming took 8 bases from V and 4 from J; bases not matched to a gene: 8. The CDR3 bases are TGTGCCAGCCGGTCGGGAGGGCCCCCAGATACGCAGTATTTT. As protein: CASRSGGPPDTQYF.

The gene calls are TRBV6-1 and TRBJ2-5; a possible D gene is TRBD2 (5 bases). V gave up 0 bases and J gave up 4 bases, with 12 bases separating them. In germline, CDR1 is MNHNS, CDR2 SASEGT. CDR3 length equals 15 residues. CDR3: CASSEAQTKRETQYF. DNA for the CDR3: TGTGCCAGCAGTGAAGCTCAGACTAAACGAGAGACCCAGTACTTC.

The chain couples TRBV7-9 to TRBJ2-7; D tentatively fits TRBD1 or TRBD2 (5 bases each). Trimming cost V 1 base and J 2 bases, with 9 bases left between them. The CDR3 covers 14 residues. Germline V gene lookup returns CDR1 SEHNR and CDR2 FQNEAQ (reference sequence). CDR3: CASSLGDGTYEQYV. The CDR3, as DNA: TGTGCCAGCAGCTTAGGGGACGGAACCTACGAGCAGTACGTC.

A few counts support this clonotype. It is unclear where the CDR3 begins or ends on the DNA, so no DNA is shown, and the CDR3 is as TCRdb lists it. The V gene is TRBV12-3 or TRBV12-4, the J gene TRBJ2-1; TRBD1 is taken as the D call from the table, unchecked against the DNA. Both ends counted, the CDR3 spans 15 residues. CDR3 protein: CASSTSDRQLYEQFF.

This clonotype was found a few times. J is TRBJ2-1 and V is TRBV5-1, with D possibly TRBD2 on 6 matching bases. CDR3 length: 14 amino acids. Between the trimmed V and J ends, which lost 4 bases and 7 bases, there was a span of 15 bases. Germline CDR1 and CDR2: SGHRS and YFSETQ. CDR3 loop: CASSPDLGGNEQFF. CDR3 sequence (DNA): TGCGCCAGCAGCCCCGACTTAGGAGGGAATGAGCAGTTCTTC.

As regards this clonotype: A much larger clone sits a single nucleotide away, making a read error possible. J is TRBJ2-5 and V is TRBV7-4; 8 bases line up with TRBD1. CDR1 is SGHVT, CDR2 SQSDAQ, per germline. This CDR3 region has 14 residues. Trimming took 5 bases from V and 5 from J; bases not matched to a gene: 7. CDR3 nucleotide sequence: TGTGCCAGCAGCCTACAGGGGGTAGATGAGACCCAGTACTTC. Amino acid sequence: CASSLQGVDETQYF.

This clonotype has just one count. Written as DNA, the CDR3 is TGTGCCAGCAGCAAAACAGATATCACCGGGGAGCTGTTTTTT. As protein: CASSKTDITGELFF. The chain recombines TRBV5-3 with TRBJ2-2; D unresolved. TRBV5-3 is an ORF for which the function is uncertain. Trimming removed 8 bases from V and 4 bases from J, with 15 bases in between. This CDR3 contains 14 residues.

This clonotype appeared many times. This chain uses TRBV7-2 with TRBJ1-6, with D unclear. Trimming took 3 bases from V and 6 from J, leaving 9 bases between them. There are 14 residues in the CDR3. In germline, CDR1 is SGHTA, CDR2 FQGNSA. The CDR3 nucleotides are TGTGCCAGCAGCTTGAAACGGCCTAATTCACCCCTCCACTTT. Its protein is CASSLKRPNSPLHF.